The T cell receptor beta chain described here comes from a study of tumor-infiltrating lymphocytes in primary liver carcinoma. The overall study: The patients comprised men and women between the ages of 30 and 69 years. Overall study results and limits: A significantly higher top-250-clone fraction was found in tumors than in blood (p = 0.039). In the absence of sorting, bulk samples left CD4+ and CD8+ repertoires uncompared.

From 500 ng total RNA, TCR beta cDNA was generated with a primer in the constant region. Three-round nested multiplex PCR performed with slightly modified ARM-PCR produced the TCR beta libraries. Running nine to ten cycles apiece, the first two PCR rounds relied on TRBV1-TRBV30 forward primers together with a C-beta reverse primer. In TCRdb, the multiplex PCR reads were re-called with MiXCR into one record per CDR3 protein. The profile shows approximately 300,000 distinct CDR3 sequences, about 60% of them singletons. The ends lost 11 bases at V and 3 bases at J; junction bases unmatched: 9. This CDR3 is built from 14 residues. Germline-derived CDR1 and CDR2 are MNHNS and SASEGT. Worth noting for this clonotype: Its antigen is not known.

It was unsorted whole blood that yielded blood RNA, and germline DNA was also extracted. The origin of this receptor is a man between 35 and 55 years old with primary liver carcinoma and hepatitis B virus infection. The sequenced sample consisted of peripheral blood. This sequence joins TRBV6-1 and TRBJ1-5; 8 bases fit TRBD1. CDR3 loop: CAGAGTGINQPQHF. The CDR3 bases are TGTGCCGGGGCTGGGACAGGTATCAATCAGCCCCAGCATTTT.